This T cell receptor (beta chain) was captured in a study of read filtering for tumor transcriptome and immune sequencing. Study-level results: Sorted CD138-negative bone marrow cells were not purified T cells.

Comment on this clonotype: Its antigen is unknown.

This library used roughly 400 ng RNA and molecular barcoded adaptors spanning alpha/delta and beta/gamma chains. TCRdb called the reads again in MiXCR, with one record for every CDR3 protein. The sample shows under 80,000 distinct CDR3 sequences, nearly 20% of them seen only once. The origin of this receptor is a donor at least 40 years old with multiple myeloma. Specimen: a population of CD138-negative cells sorted from bone marrow.

CDR3 nucleotides: TGTGCCATCAGCAGGACAGGGAGCACCGGGGAGCTGTTTTTT. It codes for CAISRTGSTGELFF. The chain combines TRBV10-3 with TRBJ2-2; 8 bases are a match to TRBD1. The trim removed 6 bases at V and 4 bases at J, leaving 4 bases unmatched. The CDR3 contains 14 residues. CDR1 is ENHRY, CDR2 SYGVKD, per germline.